Following are 29 T cell receptor beta chains from one sample sequenced in a study of T cell repertoires in cytomegalovirus infection. TCRdb re-analysed the reads in MiXCR, keeping a single row per CDR3 protein. Of about 300,000 distinct CDR3 sequences listed, around 9.1% were seen once; the top ten hold around 2.5%. Sequenced: PBMCs. Receptors were obtained from a human donor in good health (CMV status not recorded). Some clones in this sample may be carry-over from other donors' samples.

This clonotype has ten or more counts. The chain couples TRBV6-5 to TRBJ2-2; no clear D gene. The germline V gene has CDR1 MNHEY and CDR2 SVGAGI. V was trimmed by 2 bases and J by 7 bases, leaving 17 bases between them. The CDR3 sequence is 16 residues long. CDR3 sequence reads: CASSYRTPGDGGELFF. The CDR3 DNA is TGTGCCAGCAGTTACCGAACGCCAGGCGATGGCGGGGAGCTGTTTTTT.

The table lists this clonotype with many counts. This chain links TRBV7-6 with TRBJ2-2; 8 bases are shared with TRBD1. Germline V gene data show CDR1 as SGHVS and CDR2 as FNYEAQ. V gave up 1 base and J gave up 5 bases; unmatched junction bases: 0. The CDR3 loop spans 14 amino acids. The CDR3 protein is CASSLGTGTGELFF. CDR3 DNA: TGTGCCAGCAGCTTAGGGACAGGGACCGGGGAGCTGTTTTTT.

The chain is built from TRBV28 and TRBJ2-2; 9 bases fit TRBD1. The CDR3 sequence is 14 residues long. Germline V lookup: CDR1 MDHEN, CDR2 SYDVKM. With 6 bases clipped from V and 7 bases from J, the junction kept 6 bases outside the gene matches. The chain's CDR3 is CASRDRGLSGELFF. In DNA form, the CDR3 reads TGTGCCAGCAGGGACAGGGGTTTGAGCGGGGAGCTGTTTTTT.

The chain is built from TRBV20-1 and TRBJ2-7; D remains ambiguous. The CDR3 runs to 11 residues. V lost 0 bases and J lost 8, with 8 bases in between. Germline V gives CDR1 DFQATT, CDR2 SNEGSKA (reference sequence). The DNA for the CDR3 is TGCAGTGCTAGAGATTGGAGACAGCAGTACTTC. As protein: CSARDWRQQYF.

At least ten counts were recorded for this clonotype. The rearrangement joins TRBV7-9 to TRBJ1-5, with 7 bases lining up with TRBD1. V was clipped by 3 bases and J by 4 bases; unmatched bases: 3. This CDR3 has 14 amino acids. Germline CDR1 reads SEHNR; CDR2 reads FQNEAQ (reference sequence). For the CDR3, the DNA is TGTGCCAGCAGCTTGGACAGGCAAAATCAGCCCCAGCATTTT. Translated: CASSLDRQNQPQHF.

A few counts support this clonotype. This chain joins TRBV20-1 and TRBJ2-1; TRBD2 aligns across 12 bases. Germline V gives CDR1 DFQATT, CDR2 SNEGSKA (reference sequence). This CDR3 is built from 18 residues. V was clipped by 1 base and J by 2 bases; unmatched bases: 9. The CDR3 protein is CSARVPPSGGAAYNEQFF. CDR3 in DNA: TGCAGTGCTAGAGTACCCCCTAGCGGGGGGGCGGCCTACAATGAGCAGTTCTTC.

This clonotype was recorded a few times. This chain connects TRBV18 to TRBJ2-4; D not certain. This CDR3 spans 12 amino acids. Germline CDR1 reads KGHSH; CDR2 reads LQKENI. V was pared by 2 bases and J by 7 bases, with 6 bases between. In nucleotides, the CDR3 is TGTGCCAGCTCACCAGACGGGAACATTCAGTACTTC. This gives the protein CASSPDGNIQYF.

The V and J genes are TRBV28 and TRBJ1-5; D is undetermined. The V end was cut by 9 bases, the J end by 6 bases, with 18 bases between. Germline CDR1 MDHEN, CDR2 SYDVKM. The CDR3 consists of 14 residues. CDR3 loop: CASLFSGVAQPQHF. CDR3 coding DNA: TGTGCCAGTCTCTTTAGTGGGGTTGCTCAGCCCCAGCATTTT.

This clonotype occurred many times. The V call is TRBV20-1, the J call TRBJ1-3; D gene unclear. Germline assignment: CDR1 DFQATT and CDR2 SNEGSKA (reference sequence). The V gene lost 4 bases and the J gene lost 0 bases, with 10 bases spanning the gap. The CDR3 has 14 amino acids. The CDR3 sequence is CSAIEAVSGNTIYF. CDR3 DNA sequence: TGCAGTGCTATTGAGGCGGTCTCTGGAAACACCATATATTTT.

This clonotype was found many times. The chain links TRBV2 to TRBJ2-1; perhaps TRBD2 as D (6 bases). The CDR3 contains 14 residues. Trimming removed 6 bases from V and 9 bases from J, with 18 bases in between. Germline V lookup: CDR1 SNHLY, CDR2 FYNNEI. The CDR3 here is CASSPIGGFGEQFF. CDR3 DNA: TGTGCCAGCAGCCCCATTGGGGGGTTCGGTGAGCAGTTCTTC.

At least ten counts were recorded for this clonotype. The chain combines TRBV6-6 with TRBJ2-3; D might be TRBD2 (5 bases). The germline V and J ends were trimmed by 6 bases and 0 bases, with 7 bases remaining between them. The germline V gene has CDR1 MNHNY and CDR2 SVGAGI (reference sequence). This CDR3 is built from 13 residues. This chain's CDR3 is CASRADSTDTQYF. The CDR3 nucleotides are TGTGCCAGCAGAGCGGACAGCACAGATACGCAGTATTTT.

This clonotype was counted at least ten times. The chain uses TRBV28 and TRBJ1-2; tentatively, D is TRBD1 (6 bases). V dropped 3 bases and J dropped 4 bases, with 18 bases sitting between them. Germline-derived CDR1 and CDR2 are MDHEN and SYDVKM. This CDR3 comprises 16 residues. CDR3 region: CASSLALRTEIYGYTF. CDR3 DNA sequence: TGTGCCAGCAGTTTGGCTCTTAGGACAGAGATCTATGGCTACACCTTC.

This clonotype was found many times. The V call is TRBV20-1, the J call TRBJ2-3, with TRBD2 identical over 11 bases. CDR1 is DFQATT and CDR2 is SNEGSKA in the germline V gene (reference sequence). This CDR3 has 17 amino acids. V gave up 1 base and J gave up 6 bases; unmatched junction bases: 12. As DNA, the CDR3 is TGCAGTGCTAGAGGCATTGGGCTAGCGGGGGGAGGTGATACGCAGTATTTT. Translated: CSARGIGLAGGGDTQYF.

The V call is TRBV6-5, the J call TRBJ1-2; D might be TRBD1 (5 bases). Trimming left V 7 bases short and J 7 bases short, with 13 bases between. The germline gives CDR1 MNHEY, CDR2 SVGAGI. CDR3 length: 12 amino acids. CDR3 DNA: TGTGCCAGCACCCCAGGGCCCGGTGGCTACACCTTC. It specifies CASTPGPGGYTF.

The CDR3 coding sequence is TGTGCCAGCAGTTGGGCGGGACTAGGAAATGAGCAGTTCTTC. Translating gives CASSWAGLGNEQFF. The chain has TRBV25-1 and TRBJ2-1; the match to TRBD2 covers 8 bases. There are 14 residues in the CDR3. Germline V gene sequence: CDR1 MGHDK, CDR2 SYGVNS. V dropped 5 bases and J dropped 7; count of bases not matched to a gene: 7.

The chain uses TRBV10-3 and TRBJ2-7, with D perhaps TRBD1 (6 bases). V lost 2 bases to trimming and J lost 6 bases, with 17 bases between them. The length of the CDR3 is 15 residues. Germline V lookup: CDR1 ENHRY, CDR2 SYGVKD. The CDR3 region has the DNA TGTGCCATCAGTGAGACGGGACAAGCTGTCAGCGAGCAGTACTTC. Translated, it gives CAISETGQAVSEQYF.

The chain has TRBV12-5 and TRBJ1-1, with TRBD1 as a possible D gene (5 bases). The V and J ends lost 8 bases and 4 bases respectively, with 17 bases between them. The CDR3 has 14 residues. The germline V gene encodes CDR1 LGHNT and CDR2 FRNRAP. CDR3 nucleotides: TGTGCTAGTAGGAAGGGGACGGGAGGCACTGAAGCTTTCTTT. Residues: CASRKGTGGTEAFF.

This clonotype was observed at least ten times. The genes are TRBV12-3 or TRBV12-4 and TRBJ1-3; unclear D gene. Trimming shortened V by 7 bases and J by 4 bases, and 11 bases separated the two germline ends. This CDR3 has 13 residues. The DNA for the CDR3 is TGTGCCAGCACCCGAGGGTTCGGAAACACCATATATTTT. This translates into CASTRGFGNTIYF.

The genes are TRBV13 and TRBJ1-1; a possible D gene is TRBD1 (5 bases). Germline lookup yields CDR1 PRHDT and CDR2 FYEKMQ (reference sequence). The CDR3 extends over 13 amino acids. The V end was cut by 0 bases, the J end by 7 bases, with 9 bases between. The CDR3 here is CASSLGGENEAFF. The CDR3 DNA is TGTGCCAGCAGCTTAGGAGGGGAGAATGAAGCTTTCTTT.

The table lists this clonotype with many counts. This sequence joins TRBV6-5 and TRBJ1-2, with a tentative D call TRBD1 (5 bases). The CDR3 is 14 amino acids. Per the germline V gene, CDR1 is MNHEY and CDR2 is SVGAGI. The V and J ends lost 0 bases and 7 bases respectively, with 12 bases between them. CDR3 bases: TGTGCCAGCAGTTACTCTGGCAGGGAAGGTGGCTACACCTTC. It encodes CASSYSGREGGYTF.

This chain joins TRBV24-1 and TRBJ1-5; 12 bases align to TRBD1. Looked up from germline, CDR1 is KGHDR and CDR2 is SFDVKD. The CDR3 runs 15 residues. Losses at the gene ends were 10 bases for V and 3 bases for J; bases not matched to a gene: 6. The CDR3 reads CATSGGQGANQPQHF. For the CDR3, the DNA is TGTGCCACGAGCGGGGGACAGGGGGCCAATCAGCCCCAGCATTTT.

This clonotype occurred many times. V is TRBV7-6 and J is TRBJ2-2; TRBD2 might be the D (6 bases). Deletions cut 2 bases from V and 5 bases from J, with 12 bases between. The CDR3 contains 15 residues. Germline loops: CDR1 SGHVS, CDR2 FNYEAQ. In DNA, the CDR3 is TGTGCCAGCAGCTTAAGGCGGGGAAGTACCGGGGAGCTGTTTTTT. This sequence encodes CASSLRRGSTGELFF.

This clonotype was observed at least ten times. The chain uses TRBV2 and TRBJ1-1; D gene uncertain. With 1 base removed from V and 1 base from J, the gap between germline ends came to 4 bases. In germline, CDR1 is SNHLY, CDR2 FYNNEI. The CDR3 covers 13 residues. The CDR3 loop is CASSEVENTEAFF. In DNA form, the CDR3 reads TGTGCCAGCAGTGAAGTAGAGAACACTGAAGCTTTCTTT.

The rearrangement joins TRBV20-1 to TRBJ2-1; 11 positions agree with TRBD2. V shed 3 bases, J shed 3 bases, and the junction held 1 base outside the gene matches. In germline, CDR1 is DFQATT, CDR2 SNEGSKA (reference sequence). The CDR3 extends over 14 amino acids. The CDR3 is CSARGLADYNEQFF. The CDR3 bases are TGCAGTGCTAGGGGACTAGCGGACTACAATGAGCAGTTCTTC.

This clonotype was observed many times. The chain recombines TRBV7-9 with TRBJ2-5, with TRBD1 identical over 7 bases. The V gene end was trimmed by 6 bases and the J gene end by 5 bases; junction bases not matched to a gene: 12. Per the germline V gene, CDR1 is SEHNR and CDR2 is FQNEAQ (reference sequence). The CDR3 sequence is 15 residues long. CDR3 sequence: CASSNQMTGLETQYF. The CDR3 DNA follows: TGTGCCAGCAGTAATCAAATGACAGGGTTGGAGACCCAGTACTTC. The variable domain in full, with the rest retrieved from reference TRBV7-9 and TRBJ2-5, is DTGVSQNPRHKITKRGQNVTFRCDPISEHNRLYWYRQTLGQGPEFLTYFQNEAQLEKSRLLSDRFSAERPKGSFSTLEIQRTEQGDSAMYLCASSNQMTGLETQYFGPGTRLLVL.

This clonotype has ten or more counts. The chain couples TRBV24-1 to TRBJ1-6, with D uncertain. This CDR3 region has 12 residues. V lost 9 bases and J 14 bases, leaving 16 bases between the germline ends. Germline assignment: CDR1 KGHDR and CDR2 SFDVKD. The DNA for the CDR3 is TGTGCCACCGGGCTTAGCAAAGGAGCCCTCCACTTT. This encodes CATGLSKGALHF.

A word on this clonotype: A clone one base away is much larger, so this may be a read error. The chain couples TRBV6-2 or TRBV6-3 to TRBJ1-5; no reliable D call. Germline CDR1 is MNHEY and CDR2 is SVGEGT. Trimming took off 0 bases at V and 3 bases at J, with 3 bases between the two ends. This CDR3 is built from 13 residues. The chain's CDR3 is CASSYSFNQPQHF. The DNA for the CDR3 is TGTGCCAGCAGTTACTCTTTCAATCAGCCCCAGCATTTT.

The chain recombines TRBV29-1 with TRBJ2-5; TRBD1 aligns across 10 bases. The CDR3 has 15 amino acids. V shed 0 bases and J 7 bases; nucleotides not matched to a gene: 8. CDR1 SQVTM and CDR2 ANQGSEA come from the germline V gene. The CDR3 spells CSVEDQDRGARTQYF. The CDR3 region has the DNA TGCAGCGTTGAAGACCAGGACAGGGGGGCTAGGACCCAGTACTTC. Complete variable domain (other parts from reference TRBV29-1 and TRBJ2-5): SAVISQKPSRDICQRGTSLTIQCQVDSQVTMMFWYRQQPGQSLTLIATANQGSEATYESGFVIDKFPISRPNLTFSTLTVSNMSPEDSSIYLCSVEDQDRGARTQYFGPGTRLLVL.

The chain joins TRBV6-5 to TRBJ2-3; D might be TRBD2 (6 bases). Germline values: CDR1 MNHEY, CDR2 SVGAGI. This CDR3 has 14 amino acids. Trimming took off 5 bases at V and 6 bases at J, with 15 bases between the two ends. The CDR3 loop reads CASSNLGGLDTQYF. CDR3 sequence (DNA): TGTGCCAGCAGTAACCTCGGGGGACTCGATACGCAGTATTTT.